These 16 T cell receptor beta chains were sequenced from one sample in a study of type 1 regulatory T cells. Points from the study as a whole: Type 1 regulatory T cells had a more restricted TCR repertoire than non-type 1 regulatory T cells.

TCRdb used MiXCR to reprocess the reads, holding one entry per CDR3 protein. The data show tens of thousands of distinct CDR3 sequences, about a fifth seen once. No antigens are known for them. Sample: cultured type 1 regulatory T (Tr1) cells, either the whole culture or a sorted fraction (not recorded which). The receptors shown here come from a human donor in good health.

The chain couples TRBV7-3 to TRBJ2-3, with 10 bases that match TRBD2. The V and J ends lost 8 bases and 0 bases, in that order; junction bases with no gene match: 8. Germline V gene data show CDR1 as SGHTA and CDR2 as FQGTGA. The CDR3 is 16 residues long. CDR3 coding DNA: TGTGCCAGCGGTCCGGGACTAGCGACCAGCACAGATACGCAGTATTTT. Translation gives CASGPGLATSTDTQYF.

This clonotype occurred a few times. The gene calls are TRBV27 and TRBJ2-3, with a tentative D call TRBD2 (6 bases). The CDR3 contains 15 residues. CDR1 is MNHEY, CDR2 SMNVEV, per germline (reference sequence). The V end lost 3 bases, the J end lost 2 bases, and 12 bases lay between the germline ends. The CDR3 nucleotides are TGTGCCAGCAGTTTTGGCGGGATGGTCACAGATACGCAGTATTTT. Protein sequence: CASSFGGMVTDTQYF.

This clonotype was found once. The V and J genes are TRBV5-1 and TRBJ2-1, with 7 positions matching TRBD1. The CDR3 covers 16 residues. Germline loops: CDR1 SGHRS, CDR2 YFSETQ. The junction had 10 bases not matched to a gene; V was cut back by 4 bases and J by 3 bases. CDR3 protein: CASSPAQGVGYNEQFF. Here the CDR3 DNA reads TGCGCCAGCAGCCCGGCTCAGGGGGTGGGCTACAATGAGCAGTTCTTC.

V usage is TRBV7-9 and J usage is TRBJ2-6; D is uncertain. CDR1 SEHNR and CDR2 FQNEAQ come from the germline V gene (reference sequence). The CDR3 loop spans 12 amino acids. Between the trimmed V and J ends, which lost 5 bases and 11 bases, there was a span of 10 bases. The CDR3 DNA reads as TGTGCCAGCAGCAACAATGGGGACGTCCTGACTTTC. Its translation is CASSNNGDVLTF.

As DNA, the CDR3 is TGTGCCAGCAGTTATTCCTCTGGAAACACCATATATTTT. Translated: CASSYSSGNTIYF. The rearrangement joins TRBV7-2 to TRBJ1-3; D is undetermined. Germline V gives CDR1 SGHTA, CDR2 FQGNSA. The length of the CDR3 is 13 residues. Between the trimmed V and J ends, which lost 6 bases and 0 bases, there was a span of 6 bases.

This chain links TRBV12-3 or TRBV12-4 with TRBJ1-1; the D is unclear. CDR3 length: 12 residues. Deletions cut 2 bases from V and 6 bases from J, with 7 bases between. In DNA, the CDR3 is TGTGCCAGCAGTTTACGAGTCTCTGAAGCTTTCTTT. Its protein is CASSLRVSEAFF.

In its sample, this clonotype was seen a few times. The J gene is TRBJ2-3, the V gene TRBV28; 7 nucleotides line up with TRBD1. Germline V gene lookup returns CDR1 MDHEN and CDR2 SYDVKM. V lost 7 bases to trimming and J lost 1 base; unmatched junction nucleotides: 11. This CDR3 spans 16 amino acids. CDR3 sequence (DNA): TGTGCCAGCACCCCTCCGGTGGGACAGCGCACAGATACGCAGTATTTT. It codes for CASTPPVGQRTDTQYF.

This chain uses TRBV5-1 with TRBJ2-1; TRBD2 matches 12 bases. The CDR3 loop spans 15 amino acids. The V and J ends lost 4 bases and 6 bases, in that order; junction bases with no gene match: 5. The germline CDR1 and CDR2 sequences are SGHRS and YFSETQ. CDR3 DNA sequence: TGCGCCAGCAGCGCAGGACTAGCGGGATCCAATGAGCAGTTCTTC. It translates to CASSAGLAGSNEQFF.

This chain links TRBV19 with TRBJ1-5; tentative D call: TRBD1 (6 bases). The CDR3 spans 15 residues. Trimming took 1 base from V and 7 from J, leaving 14 bases between them. Germline V gene data show CDR1 as LNHDA and CDR2 as SQIVND (reference sequence). Here the CDR3 reads CASSIVGGQTQPQHF. As DNA, the CDR3 is TGTGCCAGTAGTATAGTCGGTGGACAGACCCAGCCCCAGCATTTT.

This clonotype was counted between two and nine times. The genes are TRBV5-5 and TRBJ2-1, with TRBD1 identical over 7 bases. Germline loops: CDR1 SGHKS, CDR2 YYEKEE (reference sequence). The CDR3 extends over 13 amino acids. The V and J ends lost 3 bases and 9 bases, in that order; junction bases with no gene match: 6. The CDR3 coding sequence is TGTGCCAGCAGCTCACTGACAGGGATTGAGCAGTTCTTC. This sequence encodes CASSSLTGIEQFF.

This clonotype was observed a few times. CDR3 in amino acids: CASSLGGSRTGELFF. The CDR3 bases are TGTGCCAGCAGCTTAGGCGGGAGCCGGACCGGGGAGCTGTTTTTT. The chain uses TRBV7-3 and TRBJ2-2; 7 nucleotides match TRBD2. With 2 bases clipped from V and 5 bases from J, the junction kept 5 bases outside the gene matches. Germline CDR1 is SGHTA and CDR2 is FQGTGA. The CDR3 consists of 15 residues.

This clonotype was recorded at least ten times. The chain recombines TRBV5-1 with TRBJ2-7, with TRBD1 matching over 7 bases. Per the germline V gene, CDR1 is SGHRS and CDR2 is YFSETQ. This CDR3 comprises 14 residues. The J segment lost 6 bases and the V segment lost 4 bases, leaving 10 bases of the junction unmatched. Written as DNA, the CDR3 is TGCGCCAGCAGCCAGGGGACAGAATACTCCGAGCAGTACTTC. This translates into CASSQGTEYSEQYF.

This clonotype occurred many times. The chain recombines TRBV24-1 with TRBJ2-3; D is tentatively TRBD1 or TRBD2 (5 bases each). Germline V gene data show CDR1 as KGHDR and CDR2 as SFDVKD. The CDR3 contains 14 residues. V lost 6 bases to trimming and J lost 2 bases, with 11 bases between them. This CDR3 reads CATSQGGLTDTQYF. The CDR3 region has the DNA TGTGCCACCAGTCAGGGCGGACTCACAGATACGCAGTATTTT.

The chain carries TRBV20-1 and TRBJ2-3, with D possibly matching TRBD2 (6 bases). The CDR3 runs 15 residues. CDR1 is DFQATT and CDR2 is SNEGSKA in the germline V gene (reference sequence). V was trimmed by 5 bases and J by 0 bases, leaving 15 bases between them. CDR3 coding DNA: TGCAGTGCTTCTTTAGCGGTTACTAGCACAGATACGCAGTATTTT. Translated, it gives CSASLAVTSTDTQYF.

The chain carries TRBV12-3 or TRBV12-4 and TRBJ2-5; 7 bases line up with TRBD1. Unmatched junction bases numbered 1, after V lost 5 bases and J lost 1 base. CDR3 length: 13 amino acids. The CDR3 nucleotides are TGTGCCAGCAGTAGACAGGGCCAAGAGACCCAGTACTTC. This codes for CASSRQGQETQYF.

This chain connects TRBV12-3 or TRBV12-4 to TRBJ1-1; TRBD1 matches at 7 bases. This CDR3 comprises 14 residues. J lost 0 bases, V lost 6 bases, and 4 bases had no gene match. The CDR3 sequence: CASSGQALNTEAFF. In nucleotides, the CDR3 is TGTGCCAGCAGCGGACAGGCCCTGAACACTGAAGCTTTCTTT.